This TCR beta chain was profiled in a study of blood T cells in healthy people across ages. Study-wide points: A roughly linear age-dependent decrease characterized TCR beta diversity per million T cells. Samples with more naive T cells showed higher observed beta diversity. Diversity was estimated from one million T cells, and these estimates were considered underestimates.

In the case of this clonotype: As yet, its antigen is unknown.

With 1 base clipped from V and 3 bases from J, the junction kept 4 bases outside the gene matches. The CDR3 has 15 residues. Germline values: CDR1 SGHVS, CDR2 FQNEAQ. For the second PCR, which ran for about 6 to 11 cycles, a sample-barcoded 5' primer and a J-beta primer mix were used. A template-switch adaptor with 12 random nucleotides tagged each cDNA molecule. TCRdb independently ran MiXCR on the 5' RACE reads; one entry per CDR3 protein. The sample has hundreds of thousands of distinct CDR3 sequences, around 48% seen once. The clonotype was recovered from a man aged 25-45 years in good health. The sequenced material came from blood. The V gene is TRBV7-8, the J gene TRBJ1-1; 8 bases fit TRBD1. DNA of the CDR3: TGTGCCAGCAGCTTAGATGGCAGGGGGCACACTGAAGCTTTCTTT. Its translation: CASSLDGRGHTEAFF.